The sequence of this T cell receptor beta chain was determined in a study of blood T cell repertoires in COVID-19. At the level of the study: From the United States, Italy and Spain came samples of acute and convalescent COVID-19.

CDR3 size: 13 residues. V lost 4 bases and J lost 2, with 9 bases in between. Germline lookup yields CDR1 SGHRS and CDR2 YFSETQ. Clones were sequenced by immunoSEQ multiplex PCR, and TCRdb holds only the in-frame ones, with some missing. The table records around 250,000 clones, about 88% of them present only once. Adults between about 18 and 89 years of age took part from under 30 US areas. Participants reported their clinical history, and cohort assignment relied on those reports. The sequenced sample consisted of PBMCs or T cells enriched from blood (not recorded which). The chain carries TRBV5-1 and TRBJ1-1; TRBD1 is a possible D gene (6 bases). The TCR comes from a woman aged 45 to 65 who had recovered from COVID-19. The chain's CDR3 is CASSVDRNTEAFF. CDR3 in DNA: TGCGCCAGCAGCGTGGACAGAAACACTGAAGCTTTCTTT.